This T cell receptor (beta chain) was profiled in a study of T cells in Graves' hyperthyroidism and ophthalmopathy. This clonotype was observed at least ten times. RNA transcripts provided the source from which TCR beta CDR3 regions were amplified. The primer set for the first-round RT-PCR of the TCR CDR3 was HTBI. TCRdb re-called the multiplex PCR reads with MiXCR, one entry per CDR3 protein. The table includes hundreds of thousands of distinct CDR3 sequences, just under 20% detected once. Trimming cost V 4 bases and J 4 bases, with 19 bases left between them. The CDR3 length is 16 residues. Germline V gene data show CDR1 as LGHDT and CDR2 as YNNKEL (reference sequence).

The chain employs TRBV3-1 and TRBJ2-5; TRBD2 might be the D (6 bases). Sequencing used blood. The TCR originated in a man aged 40-50 years with Graves' ophthalmopathy. The CDR3 DNA reads TGTGCCAGCAGCCCCTCCGGGACTCTACAGGCAGAGACCCAGTACTTC. Residues: CASSPSGTLQAETQYF.